This T cell receptor (beta chain) was found in a study of blood T cell repertoires in COVID-19. Study background: Samples of COVID-19 (acute and convalescent) were obtained from the United States, Italy and Spain. In each case, the material was cDNA or gDNA derived from T cells, B-cell-depleted T cells, or PBMCs.

Per the original methods: Reference gene primer amplification yielded estimated nucleated cell counts. Repertoires were generated with immunoSEQ multiplex PCR, while TCRdb's copy carries only in-frame clones and drops some. The V and J calls and clone size come from that table; D and trimming were worked out from the DNA. The data contain more than 200,000 clones, about 85% of them singletons. V was trimmed by 3 bases and J by 4 bases, leaving 10 bases between them. Per germline, CDR1 GTSNPN and CDR2 SVGIG (reference sequence). This CDR3 contains 12 residues. The source is a man aged 18-30 years with active or convalescent COVID-19. This chain connects TRBV30 to TRBJ2-7, with D possibly being TRBD1 (5 bases). Sequenced material: peripheral blood. This CDR3 is CAWRTGPYEQYF. Here the CDR3 DNA reads TGTGCCTGGAGAACAGGACCTTACGAGCAGTACTTC.